One sample yielded the 25 T cell receptor beta chains listed below, sequenced in a study of CD4 T cells in relation to SARS-CoV-2 and coronaviruses. Method: immunoSEQ multiplex PCR; TCRdb's copy keeps in-frame clones and lacks some. The sample yields 40,000 or so clones, approximately 83% seen once. The sequenced sample was memory CD4+ T cells from PBMCs. These receptors were obtained from an adult with COVID-19.

The sample holds a few counts of this clone. The chain is built from TRBV5-1 and TRBJ2-1; D may be TRBD2 (5 bases). Germline V gene data show CDR1 as SGHRS and CDR2 as YFSETQ. CDR3 length: 13 amino acids. V shed 0 bases and J shed 8 bases, with 9 bases lying between them. The CDR3 sequence: CASSLEEGDEQFF. The DNA for the CDR3 is TGCGCCAGCAGCTTGGAAGAGGGCGATGAGCAGTTCTTC. Full variable domain (missing parts from reference TRBV5-1 and TRBJ2-1): KAGVTQTPRYLIKTRGQQVTLSCSPISGHRSVSWYQQTPGQGLQFLFEYFSETQRNKGNFPGRFSGRQFSNSRSEMNVSTLELGDSALYLCASSLEEGDEQFFGPGTRLTVL.

The V gene is TRBV3-1 (or the pseudogene TRBV3-2), the J gene TRBJ2-2, with 10 bases lining up with TRBD1. V dropped 4 bases and J dropped 6; count of bases not matched to a gene: 8. The CDR3 has 16 amino acids. Germline V gene data show CDR1 as LGHDT and CDR2 as YNNKEL (reference sequence). CDR3 DNA sequence: TGTGCCAGCAGCCGATGGACAGGGGGATTTGCCGGGGAGCTGTTTTTT. Protein sequence: CASSRWTGGFAGELFF.

V is TRBV2 and J is TRBJ1-1; D perhaps matches TRBD1 (5 bases). Germline lookup yields CDR1 SNHLY and CDR2 FYNNEI. The CDR3 extends over 12 amino acids. V gave up 6 bases and J gave up 11 bases, with 16 bases separating them. For the CDR3, the DNA is TGTGCCAGCAGGGAAAGGGGTATGAGGGCTTTCTTT. This codes for CASRERGMRAFF.

The chain combines TRBV16 with TRBJ1-1; possibly TRBD1 for D (6 bases). The CDR3 sequence is 14 residues long. Trimming pared 1 base from V and 1 base from J, leaving 7 bases between. CDR1 KGHSY and CDR2 FQNENV come from the germline V gene. The CDR3 protein is CASSQLGQNTEAFF. The CDR3 bases are TGTGCCAGCAGCCAATTGGGACAGAACACTGAAGCTTTCTTT.

The sample holds a few counts of this clone. The CDR3 DNA is TGCGCCAGCAGCTTGGCCGGGACTAGCGGCACAGATACGCAGTATTTT. Encoded protein: CASSLAGTSGTDTQYF. This chain uses TRBV5-1 with TRBJ2-3, with TRBD2 matching 10 bases. With V trimmed by 0 bases and J by 1 base, 2 bases remained unmatched. This CDR3 has 16 amino acids. CDR1 and CDR2 from the germline V gene are SGHRS and YFSETQ.

The chain combines TRBV30 with TRBJ2-7, with D perhaps TRBD2 (6 bases). This CDR3 is 14 amino acids long. V lost 0 bases, J lost 4 bases, and 13 bases lay in between. CDR1 is GTSNPN, CDR2 SVGIG, per germline (reference sequence). The chain's CDR3 is CAWSVGSGEYEQYF. The CDR3 DNA reads as TGTGCCTGGAGTGTGGGTAGCGGTGAATACGAGCAGTACTTC.

This clone was seen a few times. V and J are TRBV6-6 and TRBJ1-3; D may be TRBD1 (5 bases). Germline assignment: CDR1 MNHNY and CDR2 SVGAGI (reference sequence). Trimming stripped 2 bases from V and 3 bases from J, with 11 bases between. The length of the CDR3 is 15 residues. The CDR3 protein is CASSYPGTGGNTIYF. CDR3 DNA: TGTGCCAGCAGTTACCCCGGGACGGGTGGAAACACCATATATTTT.

The chain has TRBV18 and TRBJ2-7; 10 nucleotides align to TRBD2. This CDR3 region has 14 residues. CDR1 and CDR2 from the germline V gene are KGHSH and LQKENI. Trimming took 4 bases from V and 2 from J; bases not matched to a gene: 2. The CDR3 reads CASSLLAGPYEQYF. The CDR3 DNA sequence: TGTGCCAGCTCACTACTAGCGGGACCCTACGAGCAGTACTTC.

Details on this clone: The junction and the germline gene differ at one end; a read error may be behind it. This chain joins TRBV12-3 or TRBV12-4 and TRBJ2-2; TRBD2 agrees at 7 bases. The length of the CDR3 is 12 residues. The CDR3 coding sequence is TGTGCCAGCAGTTTACTTCGGGGGGTGCTGTTTTTT. Residues: CASSLLRGVLFF.

The J gene is TRBJ1-5, the V gene TRBV6-2 or TRBV6-3, with 10 bases identical to TRBD1. The V gene's germline CDR1 is MNHEY and CDR2 SVGEGT. J lost 9 bases, V lost 6 bases, and 8 bases had no gene match. The CDR3 is made up of 14 amino acids. The CDR3 nucleotides are TGTGCCAGCAGCCCGGGACAGGGGAGAAGGCCCCAGCATTTT. Translating it yields CASSPGQGRRPQHF.

The chain recombines TRBV10-3 with TRBJ2-2; tentative D call: TRBD2 (6 bases). The germline gives CDR1 ENHRY, CDR2 SYGVKD. This CDR3 has 14 residues. V was cut by 3 bases and J by 6 bases, with 11 bases left in between. The CDR3 is CAISDRREAGELFF. The CDR3 DNA reads TGTGCCATCAGTGATAGGAGGGAAGCCGGGGAGCTGTTTTTT.

The chain recombines TRBV24-1 with TRBJ2-5, with D hard to call. The CDR3 loop spans 12 amino acids. Germline V gene data show CDR1 as KGHDR and CDR2 as SFDVKD. Between the trimmed V and J ends, which lost 3 bases and 4 bases, there was a span of 5 bases. CDR3 DNA sequence: TGTGCCACCAGTGATCGTCCAGAGACCCAGTACTTC. Residues: CATSDRPETQYF.

V is TRBV30 and J is TRBJ1-1, with no clear D. CDR1 is GTSNPN and CDR2 is SVGIG in the germline V gene (reference sequence). CDR3 size: 11 residues. Deletions cut 0 bases from V and 11 bases from J, with 10 bases between. CDR3 DNA sequence: TGTGCCTGGAGTGTTAGCCAGAGGGCTTTCTTT. Translating gives CAWSVSQRAFF.

V and J are TRBV7-9 and TRBJ1-5; 9 positions match TRBD1. The CDR3 length is 15 residues. Germline CDR1 reads SEHNR; CDR2 reads FQNEAQ (reference sequence). The ends lost 5 bases at V and 2 bases at J; junction bases unmatched: 4. CDR3 protein: CASSPRDRGNQPQHF. The CDR3 nucleotides read TGTGCCAGCAGCCCGCGGGACAGGGGCAATCAGCCCCAGCATTTT.

The chain uses TRBV15 and TRBJ2-7; TRBD1 is a possible D gene (6 bases). Trimming stripped 5 bases from V and 2 bases from J, with 10 bases between. Germline CDR1 LNHNV, CDR2 YYDKDF (reference sequence). This CDR3 spans 13 amino acids. The CDR3 nucleotides are TGTGCCACCAGCGGGGACACCACCTACGAGCAGTACTTC. Protein product: CATSGDTTYEQYF.

The V and J genes are TRBV4-1 and TRBJ1-4; a weak D match, TRBD1 (6 bases). V was clipped by 0 bases and J by 6 bases, with 11 bases between them. The germline V gene has CDR1 MGHRA and CDR2 YSYEKL. This CDR3 has 15 residues. This CDR3 is CASSQDRDIYEKLFF. The CDR3, as DNA: TGCGCCAGCAGCCAAGATAGGGACATCTATGAAAAACTGTTTTTT.

This clone appeared a few times. The chain uses TRBV18 and TRBJ2-1, with D hard to call. V lost 3 bases to trimming and J lost 5 bases, with 14 bases between them. The CDR3 consists of 15 residues. The germline V gene has CDR1 KGHSH and CDR2 LQKENI. The CDR3 sequence is CASSPGNGLHNEQFF. The CDR3 DNA reads as TGTGCCAGCTCACCTGGGAATGGATTACACAATGAGCAGTTCTTC.

The chain couples TRBV4-1 to TRBJ1-4; D might be TRBD1 (6 bases). CDR3 length equals 16 residues. V lost 2 bases to trimming and J lost 0 bases, with 10 bases between them. Germline CDR1 and CDR2: MGHRA and YSYEKL. The CDR3, as DNA: TGCGCCAGCAGCCAACAGGGGACCGCAACTAATGAAAAACTGTTTTTT. It yields the protein CASSQQGTATNEKLFF.

The chain carries TRBV7-3 and TRBJ2-1, with 9 bases identical to TRBD1. The CDR3 is 21 amino acids. The V and J ends lost 5 bases and 4 bases, in that order; junction bases with no gene match: 24. CDR1 SGHTA and CDR2 FQGTGA come from the germline V gene. This CDR3 is CASSPSPGQGGRDSKYNEQFF. The CDR3 DNA reads as TGTGCCAGCAGCCCTTCTCCGGGACAGGGTGGCCGGGACTCCAAATACAATGAGCAGTTCTTC.

The rearrangement links TRBV27 to TRBJ2-7, with 7 bases aligning to TRBD2. Looked up from germline, CDR1 is MNHEY and CDR2 is SMNVEV (reference sequence). With V trimmed by 6 bases and J by 6 bases, 2 bases remained unmatched. CDR3 length: 11 residues. The DNA for the CDR3 is TGTGCCAGCAGAGGGAGGGCCGAGCAGTACTTC. It specifies CASRGRAEQYF.

The chain links TRBV11-2 to TRBJ2-7, with no clear D. Trimming removed 3 bases from V and 5 bases from J, with 11 bases in between. The CDR3 extends over 13 amino acids. The germline gives CDR1 SGHAT, CDR2 FQNNGV. The DNA of the CDR3 is TGTGCCAGCAGCTTTACTTCGGGTGACGAGCAGTACTTC. Protein product: CASSFTSGDEQYF.

The chain carries TRBV30 and TRBJ1-4; D not certain. The CDR3 spans 13 residues. V dropped 4 bases and J dropped 4 bases, with 10 bases sitting between them. The germline CDR1 and CDR2 sequences are GTSNPN and SVGIG (reference sequence). The CDR3 loop is CAWTASSNEKLFF. Written as DNA, the CDR3 is TGTGCCTGGACTGCGTCGAGTAATGAAAAACTGTTTTTT.

In this sample, this clone turned up a few times. CDR3 amino acids: CASTVGGGQNIQYF. The CDR3 nucleotides are TGTGCCAGTACGGTGGGGGGAGGTCAAAACATTCAGTACTTC. The genes are TRBV19 and TRBJ2-4, with D possibly matching TRBD2 (6 bases). The CDR3 is 14 amino acids. Germline V gene sequence: CDR1 LNHDA, CDR2 SQIVND (reference sequence). V gave up 7 bases and J gave up 5 bases, with 15 bases separating them.

This clone has just one count. The rearrangement uses TRBV4-1 and TRBJ2-1; 10 nucleotides match TRBD1. Germline CDR1 reads MGHRA; CDR2 reads YSYEKL. This CDR3 has 16 residues. V was clipped by 0 bases and J by 7 bases; unmatched bases: 6. Here the CDR3 DNA reads TGCGCCAGCAGCCAAGACCGGGACAGGGGCCTGAATGAGCAGTTCTTC. Translating gives CASSQDRDRGLNEQFF.

V is TRBV3-1 (or the pseudogene TRBV3-2) and J is TRBJ2-7; 8 bases align to TRBD1. The CDR3 is 15 residues long. Germline CDR1 reads LGHDT; CDR2 reads YNNKEL (reference sequence). The ends lost 3 bases at V and 3 bases at J; junction bases unmatched: 7. This CDR3 reads CASSHIGQGYYEQYF. CDR3 nucleotides: TGTGCCAGCAGCCACATAGGACAGGGCTACTACGAGCAGTACTTC.